This T cell receptor beta chain was profiled in a study of blood T cell repertoires in COVID-19. Background on the study: Spain, Italy and the United States supplied samples that represented acute and convalescent COVID-19. PBMCs, B-cell-depleted T cells, or T cells provided the cDNA or gDNA that made up the material.

Original methodology: Estimates of nucleated cell counts were drawn from the amplification of reference gene primers. The table came from immunoSEQ multiplex PCR; TCRdb's copy has only in-frame clones and leaves some out. That table gives V, J and clone size, and the DNA gave D and trimming. The data contain hundreds of thousands of clones, over 80% of them singletons. The CDR3 spans 15 residues. In germline, CDR1 is SGHRS, CDR2 YFSETQ. V lost 1 base to trimming and J lost 4 bases, with 12 bases between them. Followed over time, Seattle patients had been enrolled while infection was active. The J gene is TRBJ1-3, the V gene TRBV5-1; no clear D. Material for sequencing was peripheral blood. This sequence was found in a woman aged 50 to 65 with COVID-19, enrolled during active disease. The DNA for the CDR3 is TGCGCCAGCAGCTTGTCCGTGGGCGCGGGAAACACCATATATTTT. Encoded protein: CASSLSVGAGNTIYF.